The 16 T cell receptor beta chains presented below share a single source sample, sequenced in a study of blood T cell repertoires in COVID-19. Clones were sequenced by immunoSEQ multiplex PCR, and TCRdb holds only the in-frame ones, with some missing. The sample includes under 15,000 clones, over 90% of them seen just once. What was sequenced was peripheral blood. These receptors all stem from a woman in her seventies with active COVID-19.

The chain carries TRBV7-9 and TRBJ2-1, with 10 bases matching TRBD2. Germline V CDR1 and CDR2: SEHNR, FQNEAQ (reference sequence). This CDR3 contains 16 residues. V lost 1 base and J lost 4; bases outside the gene matches: 4. The CDR3 DNA is TGTGCCAGCAGCTTAGGGACTAGCGGATATTACAATGAGCAGTTCTTC. Amino acid sequence: CASSLGTSGYYNEQFF. The variable domain in full, with the rest retrieved from reference TRBV7-9 and TRBJ2-1, is DTGVSQNPRHKITKRGQNVTFRCDPISEHNRLYWYRQTLGQGPEFLTYFQNEAQLEKSRLLSDRFSAERPKGSFSTLEIQRTEQGDSAMYLCASSLGTSGYYNEQFFGPGTRLTVL.

The chain couples TRBV10-3 to TRBJ1-6, with D uncertain. The ends were cut back, 6 bases at V and 6 bases at J, with 9 bases in the middle. The CDR3 consists of 13 residues. In germline, CDR1 is ENHRY, CDR2 SYGVKD. CDR3 protein: CAIRDEGNSPLHF. For the CDR3, the DNA is TGTGCCATCAGGGACGAGGGTAATTCACCCCTCCACTTT.

The J gene is TRBJ1-1, the V gene TRBV5-1; D is perhaps TRBD1 (5 bases). The germline gives CDR1 SGHRS, CDR2 YFSETQ. The CDR3 runs 14 residues. The V end was cut by 7 bases, the J end by 3 bases, with 16 bases between. This CDR3 reads CASRRAGGDTEAFF. CDR3 in DNA: TGCGCCAGCCGCAGGGCGGGGGGGGACACTGAAGCTTTCTTT.

The chain employs TRBV4-1 and TRBJ2-7, with D perhaps matching TRBD1 (5 bases). Germline V gene sequence: CDR1 MGHRA, CDR2 YSYEKL. The germline V and J ends were trimmed by 0 bases and 2 bases, with 8 bases remaining between them. The CDR3 has 14 amino acids. CDR3 protein: CASSQDGAPYEQYF. In DNA form, the CDR3 reads TGCGCCAGCAGCCAAGATGGGGCCCCCTACGAGCAGTACTTC.

The rearrangement joins TRBV18 to TRBJ1-4; D call uncertain. CDR1 is KGHSH, CDR2 LQKENI, per germline. The CDR3 loop spans 14 amino acids. V was trimmed by 4 bases and J by 6 bases, leaving 12 bases between them. This chain's CDR3 is CASSLGGSDEKLFF. CDR3 coding DNA: TGTGCCAGCTCACTCGGCGGTTCTGATGAAAAACTGTTTTTT.

This chain links TRBV6-2 or TRBV6-3 with TRBJ2-7, with 7 bases fitting TRBD1. The CDR3 totals 15 residues. The V and J ends lost 2 bases and 3 bases, in that order; junction bases with no gene match: 7. Germline CDR1 and CDR2: MNHEY and SVGEGT. The CDR3 DNA sequence: TGTGCCAGCAGTTACATGGAGGCAGGGGGCTACGAGCAGTACTTC. As protein: CASSYMEAGGYEQYF.

The chain is built from TRBV24-1 and TRBJ2-1, with 9 positions matching TRBD1. CDR1 is KGHDR, CDR2 SFDVKD, per germline. Trimming cost V 0 bases and J 6 bases; bases outside gene matches: 8. This CDR3 has 17 residues. The CDR3 spells CATSDLRDRGALNEQFF. CDR3 nucleotide sequence: TGTGCCACCAGTGATTTGCGAGACAGGGGGGCCCTCAATGAGCAGTTCTTC.

The V call is TRBV25-1, the J call TRBJ2-1, with a possible D match to TRBD2 (6 bases). Trimming stripped 5 bases from V and 7 bases from J, with 15 bases between. Germline assignment: CDR1 MGHDK and CDR2 SYGVNS. The CDR3 consists of 14 residues. The CDR3 loop is CASSLPGTANEQFF. The CDR3 bases are TGTGCCAGCAGTCTCCCCGGGACTGCGAATGAGCAGTTCTTC.

V and J are TRBV10-1 and TRBJ1-1; D call uncertain. The CDR3 consists of 14 residues. Looked up from germline, CDR1 is WNHNN and CDR2 is SYGVQD (reference sequence). Trimming shortened V by 3 bases and J by 10 bases, and 18 bases separated the two germline ends. CDR3 protein: CASSEGGGTQGAFF. The DNA for the CDR3 is TGCGCCAGCAGTGAAGGCGGCGGCACCCAAGGAGCTTTCTTT.

The chain links TRBV4-3 to TRBJ2-1; 8 bases align to TRBD2. V shed 2 bases, J shed 0 bases, and the junction held 3 bases outside the gene matches. The CDR3 totals 16 residues. Germline loops: CDR1 LGHNA, CDR2 YSLEER. The CDR3 here is CASSQNSGNSYNEQFF. CDR3 nucleotide sequence: TGCGCCAGCAGCCAAAATAGCGGGAACTCCTACAATGAGCAGTTCTTC.

The chain combines TRBV19 with TRBJ1-5; 8 bases map to TRBD1. Germline V CDR1 and CDR2: LNHDA, SQIVND (reference sequence). With 2 bases clipped from V and 0 bases from J, the junction kept 9 bases outside the gene matches. This CDR3 is 18 amino acids long. CDR3: CASSISFFGTGSNQPQHF. The DNA of the CDR3 is TGTGCCAGTAGTATAAGCTTTTTCGGGACAGGTAGCAATCAGCCCCAGCATTTT.

V usage is TRBV11-2 and J usage is TRBJ1-1; a weak D match, TRBD1 (5 bases). V shed 5 bases and J shed 5 bases, with 18 bases lying between them. Germline assignment: CDR1 SGHAT and CDR2 FQNNGV. The CDR3 extends over 15 amino acids. The CDR3 loop reads CASSPVGQGGTEAFF. The DNA of the CDR3 is TGTGCCAGCAGCCCGGTCGGCCAGGGAGGTACTGAAGCTTTCTTT.

This chain joins TRBV12-3 or TRBV12-4 and TRBJ2-7; D is possibly TRBD1 (5 bases). Trimming stripped 5 bases from V and 10 bases from J, with 15 bases between. This CDR3 comprises 12 residues. CDR3 nucleotides: TGTGCCAGCAGTCCCCGACAGAAAATACAGTACTTC. It translates to CASSPRQKIQYF.

The chain links TRBV10-3 to TRBJ2-7; 11 bases agree with TRBD2. Germline V lookup: CDR1 ENHRY, CDR2 SYGVKD. This CDR3 is built from 14 residues. V shed 8 bases and J 7 bases; nucleotides not matched to a gene: 10. The CDR3 reads CAIGEPGLADEQYF. DNA for the CDR3: TGTGCCATCGGAGAACCGGGACTAGCGGATGAGCAGTACTTC.

The chain carries TRBV28 and TRBJ1-2; 7 bases align to TRBD1. The germline CDR1 and CDR2 sequences are MDHEN and SYDVKM. The J segment lost 0 bases and the V segment lost 7 bases, leaving 5 bases of the junction unmatched. This CDR3 is built from 14 residues. The CDR3 is CASNTGTANYGYTF. Written as DNA, the CDR3 is TGTGCCAGCAACACCGGGACAGCTAACTATGGCTACACCTTC.

The V call is TRBV6-1, the J call TRBJ2-1, with TRBD1 matching 7 bases. The J segment lost 4 bases and the V segment lost 6 bases, leaving 6 bases of the junction unmatched. The CDR3 covers 14 residues. The germline CDR1 and CDR2 sequences are MNHNS and SASEGT. CDR3 loop: CASRPGTVYNEQFF. CDR3 nucleotide sequence: TGTGCCAGCAGACCCGGGACAGTGTACAATGAGCAGTTCTTC.